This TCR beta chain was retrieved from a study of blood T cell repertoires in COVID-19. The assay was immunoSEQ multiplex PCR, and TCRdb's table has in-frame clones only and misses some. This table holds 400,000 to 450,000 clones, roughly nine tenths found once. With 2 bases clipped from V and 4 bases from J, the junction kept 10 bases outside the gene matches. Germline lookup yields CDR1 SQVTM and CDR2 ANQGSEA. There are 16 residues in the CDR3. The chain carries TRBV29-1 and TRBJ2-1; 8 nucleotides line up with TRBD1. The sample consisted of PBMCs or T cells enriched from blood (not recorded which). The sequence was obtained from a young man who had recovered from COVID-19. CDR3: CSVEPAGRGRYNEQFF. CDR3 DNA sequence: TGCAGCGTTGAACCCGCCGGCAGGGGGCGGTACAATGAGCAGTTCTTC.